One sample yielded the 5 T cell receptor beta chains listed below, sequenced in a study of cytomegalovirus exposure and HLA in healthy donors. PCR was performed using 60 Vbeta and 13 Jbeta primers. Profiling relied on immunoSEQ multiplex PCR, and the TCRdb table lists in-frame clones only, not all of them. The table includes over 150,000 clones, about three quarters detected once. Source material: PBMCs. The receptors derive from a young man in good health and CMV-seronegative.

The rearrangement links TRBV5-4 to TRBJ2-5, with TRBD2 matching 12 bases. V was pared by 5 bases and J by 1 base, with 6 bases of the junction left unmatched. CDR1 SGHNT and CDR2 YYREEE come from the germline V gene (reference sequence). The CDR3 covers 16 residues. CDR3 loop: CASSLGLAGLQETQYF. The CDR3, as DNA: TGTGCCAGCAGTCTCGGACTAGCGGGGCTCCAAGAGACCCAGTACTTC.

The chain joins TRBV6-6 to TRBJ1-6; the D is unclear. The CDR3 totals 15 residues. V lost 5 bases and J 0 bases, leaving 8 bases between the germline ends. In germline, CDR1 is MNHNY, CDR2 SVGAGI (reference sequence). CDR3 DNA: TGTGCCAGCAGTCCCCCCAGCTCCTATAATTCACCCCTCCACTTT. It yields the protein CASSPPSSYNSPLHF.

The rearrangement links TRBV7-2 to TRBJ1-2; the D gene is possibly TRBD1 (6 bases). The germline CDR1 and CDR2 sequences are SGHTA and FQGNSA. There are 14 residues in the CDR3. The germline V and J ends were trimmed by 1 base and 4 bases, with 10 bases remaining between them. The CDR3 sequence is CASSLEGDPYGYTF. The CDR3 nucleotides read TGTGCCAGCAGCTTAGAGGGGGACCCCTATGGCTACACCTTC. The full variable domain, its missing parts supplied by reference TRBV7-2 and TRBJ1-2, is GAGVSQSPSNKVTEKGKDVELRCDPISGHTALYWYRQSLGQGLEFLIYFQGNSAPDKSGLPSDRFSAERTGGSVSTLTIQRTQQEDSAVYLCASSLEGDPYGYTFGSGTRLTVV.

This clone was recorded only once. The J gene is TRBJ2-1, the V gene TRBV28, with D unresolved. The CDR3 has 13 amino acids. V was shortened by 4 bases and J by 8 bases, with 12 bases between the two germline ends. CDR1 is MDHEN and CDR2 is SYDVKM in the germline V gene. Here the CDR3 reads CASSSGVVDEQFF. The CDR3 DNA reads TGTGCCAGCAGTTCCGGAGTGGTCGATGAGCAGTTCTTC.

This chain joins TRBV4-3 and TRBJ2-5; D unclear. Trimming stripped 4 bases from V and 1 base from J, with 19 bases between. The CDR3 is made up of 17 amino acids. Germline values: CDR1 LGHNA, CDR2 YSLEER. CDR3 protein: CASSPLQTTYPQETQYF. The CDR3 DNA is TGCGCCAGCAGCCCCCTTCAGACAACCTACCCCCAAGAGACCCAGTACTTC.